The rows below give T cell receptor beta chains drawn from one sample of a study of blood T cell repertoires in COVID-19. Repertoires were generated with immunoSEQ multiplex PCR, while TCRdb's copy carries only in-frame clones and drops some. The top ten hold 2.5% to 3.5% of the sample, which has 270,000 or so clones, about 76% seen once. What was sequenced was peripheral blood. These receptors were taken from a woman in her sixties or seventies with active or convalescent COVID-19. Both conserved end residues are part of each CDR3. Fields, in order: clone size, D gene, V gene, J gene, CDR3 protein, CDR3 DNA. The D gene is left open where the match is weak. Some rows have no size entry. The others give once, few or many, or a class for an expanded clone.

NA	TRBD1	TRBV12-3/TRBV12-4	TRBJ1-1	CASSRQGNTEAFF	TGTGCCAGTTCGCGACAGGGGAACACTGAAGCTTTCTTT
NA	TRBD1	TRBV4-3	TRBJ2-1	CASSQDMGEGTGPYNEQFF	TGCGCCAGCAGCCAAGATATGGGGGAAGGGACAGGGCCCTACAATGAGCAGTTCTTC
NA	TRBD2	TRBV6-6	TRBJ2-1	CASSYPGLAPHEQFF	TGTGCCAGCAGTTACCCGGGACTAGCACCCCATGAGCAGTTCTTC
few	NA	TRBV12-3/TRBV12-4	TRBJ1-2	CASSLPPNYGYTF	TGTGCCAGCAGCCTACCCCCTAACTATGGCTACACCTTC
NA	NA	TRBV7-3	TRBJ1-5	CASSLVEGNQPQHF	TGTGCCAGCAGCTTAGTGGAGGGCAATCAGCCCCAGCATTTT
once	TRBD1	TRBV18	TRBJ2-3	CASSPPQGAADTQYF	TGTGCCAGCTCACCACCCCAGGGGGCCGCAGATACGCAGTATTTT
NA	NA	TRBV6-5	TRBJ1-6	CASSYAPSSYNSPLHF	TGTGCCAGCAGTTACGCACCTAGCTCCTATAATTCACCCCTCCACTTT
NA	NA	TRBV5-1	TRBJ2-1	CASSSDRGVWTYNEQFF	TGCGCCAGCAGCTCGGATCGCGGGGTTTGGACCTACAATGAGCAGTTCTTC
NA	TRBD1	TRBV5-4	TRBJ1-2	CASSLGGQLVNYGYTF	TGTGCCAGCAGCTTAGGGGGACAGCTAGTTAACTATGGCTACACCTTC
NA	NA	TRBV5-1	TRBJ2-3	CASSSSLRSRRADTQYF	TGCGCCAGCAGCAGCAGCTTGAGGTCACGGCGCGCTGATACGCAGTATTTT
NA	NA	TRBV29-1	TRBJ2-7	CSVDQGGYEQYF	TGCAGCGTTGACCAGGGAGGCTACGAGCAGTACTTC
NA	TRBD1	TRBV6-5	TRBJ1-1	CASRLSDRGNTEAFF	TGTGCCAGCAGGCTCTCGGACAGGGGGAACACTGAAGCTTTCTTT
NA	TRBD2	TRBV7-8	TRBJ2-3	CASSLVAGGPPDTQYF	TGTGCCAGCAGCTTAGTAGCGGGGGGCCCCCCGGATACGCAGTATTTT
NA	NA	TRBV5-1	TRBJ2-7	CASSWGRDTAEQYF	TGCGCCAGCAGCTGGGGTCGGGACACAGCCGAGCAGTACTTC
NA	NA	TRBV10-3	TRBJ1-4	CAISEGSQGLGEKLFF	TGTGCCATCAGTGAGGGCTCTCAGGGTCTGGGGGAAAAACTGTTTTTT
NA	TRBD1	TRBV7-9	TRBJ1-2	CASREPGQGWNGYTF	TGTGCCAGCAGGGAGCCGGGACAGGGATGGAATGGCTACACCTTC
once	NA	TRBV19	TRBJ1-1	CATTRGTGLRNTEAFF	TGTGCCACTACGCGAGGGACGGGACTGAGGAACACTGAAGCTTTCTTT
NA	NA	TRBV5-1	TRBJ2-5	CASSFPRGDGETQYF	TGCGCCAGCAGCTTTCCCAGGGGCGATGGGGAAACCCAGTACTTC
few	TRBD2	TRBV4-1	TRBJ2-5	CASSPLASGGEETQYF	TGCGCCAGCAGCCCACTGGCTAGCGGGGGGGAAGAGACCCAGTACTTC
NA	TRBD1	TRBV2	TRBJ1-1	CASSELVAGGLMNTEAFF	TGTGCCAGCAGTGAATTGGTAGCAGGGGGGTTAATGAACACTGAAGCTTTCTTT
NA	TRBD1	TRBV28	TRBJ2-3	CASSMTGFEDTQYF	TGTGCCAGCAGTATGACAGGGTTTGAGGATACGCAGTATTTT
many	NA	TRBV7-9	TRBJ1-5	CASSPGNDAQPQHF	TGTGCCAGCAGCCCCGGGAATGACGCTCAGCCCCAGCATTTT
once	NA	TRBV7-6	TRBJ2-2	CASREGGRDTGELFF	TGTGCCAGCAGGGAAGGTGGCAGGGATACCGGGGAGCTGTTTTTT
NA	TRBD2	TRBV7-9	TRBJ2-1	CASSLSGGGSYNEQFF	TGTGCCAGCAGCTTAAGCGGCGGGGGTTCCTACAATGAGCAGTTCTTC
NA	NA	TRBV4-3	TRBJ2-1	CASSRGGASADEQFF	TGCGCCAGCAGCCGAGGGGGGGCATCTGCCGATGAGCAGTTCTTC
NA	TRBD2	TRBV10-3	TRBJ2-3	CAISGASGGATDTQYF	TGTGCCATCTCGGGGGCAAGCGGGGGGGCCACAGATACGCAGTATTTT